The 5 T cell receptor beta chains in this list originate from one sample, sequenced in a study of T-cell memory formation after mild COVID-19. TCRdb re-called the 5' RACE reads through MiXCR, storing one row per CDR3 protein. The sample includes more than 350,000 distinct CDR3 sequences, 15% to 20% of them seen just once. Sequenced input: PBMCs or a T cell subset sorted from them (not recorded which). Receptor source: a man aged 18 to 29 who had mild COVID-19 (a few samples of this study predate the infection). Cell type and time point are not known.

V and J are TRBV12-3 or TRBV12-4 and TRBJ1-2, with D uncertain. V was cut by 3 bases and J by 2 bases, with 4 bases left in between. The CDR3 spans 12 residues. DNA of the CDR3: TGTGCCAGCAGTTTTTCAAACTATGGCTACACCTTC. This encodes CASSFSNYGYTF.

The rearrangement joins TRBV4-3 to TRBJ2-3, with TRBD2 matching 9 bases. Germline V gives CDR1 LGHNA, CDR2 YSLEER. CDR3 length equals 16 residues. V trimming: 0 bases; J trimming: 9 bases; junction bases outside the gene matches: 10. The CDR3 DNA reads TGCGCCAGCAGCCAAGATAGCCGGCGGGGGGGCCCGACGCAGTATTTT. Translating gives CASSQDSRRGGPTQYF.

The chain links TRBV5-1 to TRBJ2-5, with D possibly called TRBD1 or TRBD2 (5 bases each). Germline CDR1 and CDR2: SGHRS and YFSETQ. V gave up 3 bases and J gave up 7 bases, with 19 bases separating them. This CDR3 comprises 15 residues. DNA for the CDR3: TGCGCCAGCAGCTCAGAGTCGGGACCCGAAAGGACCCAGTACTTC. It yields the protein CASSSESGPERTQYF.

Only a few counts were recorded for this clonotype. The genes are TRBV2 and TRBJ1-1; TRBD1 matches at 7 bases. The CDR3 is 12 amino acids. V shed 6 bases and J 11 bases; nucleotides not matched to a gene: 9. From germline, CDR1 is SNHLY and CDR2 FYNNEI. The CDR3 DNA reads TGTGCCAGCAGATACACCGGGACAGCCGCTTTCTTT. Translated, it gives CASRYTGTAAFF.

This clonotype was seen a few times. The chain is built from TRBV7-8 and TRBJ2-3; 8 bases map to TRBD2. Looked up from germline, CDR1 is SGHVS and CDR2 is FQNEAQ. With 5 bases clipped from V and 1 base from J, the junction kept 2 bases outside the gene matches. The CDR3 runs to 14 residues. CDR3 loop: CASSREGRTDTQYF. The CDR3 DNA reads TGTGCCAGCAGCCGGGAGGGGCGCACAGATACGCAGTATTTT. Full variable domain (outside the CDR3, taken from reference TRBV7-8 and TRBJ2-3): GAGVSQSPRYKVAKRGQDVALRCDPISGHVSLFWYQQALGQGPEFLTYFQNEAQLDKSGLPSDRFFAERPEGSVSTLKIQRTQQEDSAVYLCASSREGRTDTQYFGPGTRLTVL.